These 18 T cell receptor beta chains came from one sample sequenced in a study of blood T cell repertoires in COVID-19. TCRdb's table, derived via immunoSEQ multiplex PCR, lists solely in-frame clones and lacks some. Of 150,000 to 200,000 clones in the sample, approximately 89% are singletons; the top ten hold around 2.5%. Sequenced input: peripheral blood. These receptors were obtained from a man in his forties with active or convalescent COVID-19.

The chain uses TRBV7-8 and TRBJ2-3; TRBD1 aligns across 10 bases. The ends lost 2 bases at V and 6 bases at J; junction bases unmatched: 8. Germline assignment: CDR1 SGHVS and CDR2 FQNEAQ. The CDR3 length is 16 residues. The chain's CDR3 is CASSLRTTGGEDTQYF. In DNA form, the CDR3 reads TGTGCCAGCAGCTTAAGGACGACAGGGGGCGAGGATACGCAGTATTTT.

CDR3 residues: CAQSQGVGKNIQYF. CDR3 bases: TGTGCCCAGAGTCAGGGGGTCGGCAAAAACATTCAGTACTTC. The rearrangement uses TRBV30 and TRBJ2-4, with TRBD1 identical over 7 bases. The V gene's germline CDR1 is GTSNPN and CDR2 SVGIG (reference sequence). The CDR3 runs 14 residues. V shed 8 bases and J 3 bases; nucleotides not matched to a gene: 10.

The chain links TRBV3-1 (or the pseudogene TRBV3-2) to TRBJ2-2; TRBD2 matches 16 bases. V was pared by 3 bases and J by 0 bases, with 4 bases of the junction left unmatched. The CDR3 is made up of 19 amino acids. The germline V gene encodes CDR1 LGHDT and CDR2 YNNKEL (reference sequence). The CDR3 is CASSQPGLAGGPNTGELFF. The CDR3 DNA sequence: TGTGCCAGCAGCCAGCCGGGACTAGCGGGGGGGCCGAACACCGGGGAGCTGTTTTTT.

J is TRBJ2-1 and V is TRBV24-1; 12 bases are a match to TRBD2. Trimming removed 4 bases from V and 4 bases from J; junction bases left unmatched: 4. Germline loops: CDR1 KGHDR, CDR2 SFDVKD. The CDR3 sequence is 16 residues long. The CDR3 loop is CATSDQLAGGYNEQFF. The CDR3 DNA follows: TGTGCCACCAGTGACCAACTAGCGGGGGGTTACAATGAGCAGTTCTTC.

The V gene is TRBV10-1, the J gene TRBJ2-2, with TRBD1 as a possible D gene (6 bases). V lost 6 bases, J lost 2 bases, and 7 bases lay in between. Germline V gene sequence: CDR1 WNHNN, CDR2 SYGVQD (reference sequence). The CDR3 length is 13 residues. CDR3 coding DNA: TGCGCCAGCAGGGACAGAAACACCGGGGAGCTGTTTTTT. This encodes CASRDRNTGELFF.

The V call is TRBV5-8, the J call TRBJ1-5; TRBD1 matches at 11 bases. V trimming: 3 bases; J trimming: 6 bases; junction bases outside the gene matches: 2. This CDR3 region has 14 residues. From germline, CDR1 is SGHTS and CDR2 YDEGEE. The CDR3 protein is CASSWGQGGQPQHF. CDR3 DNA sequence: TGTGCCAGCAGCTGGGGACAGGGGGGTCAGCCCCAGCATTTT.

The chain links TRBV10-3 to TRBJ1-1; 7 nucleotides agree with TRBD1. V trimming: 6 bases; J trimming: 3 bases; junction bases outside the gene matches: 4. The V gene's germline CDR1 is ENHRY and CDR2 SYGVKD. This CDR3 contains 13 residues. The CDR3 loop reads CAISTTGDTEAFF. The CDR3 nucleotides read TGTGCCATCAGCACTACAGGGGACACTGAAGCTTTCTTT.

DNA for the CDR3: TGTGCCAGCAGCCAATCGGGGGGTGAAGCTTTCTTT. The encoded protein is CASSQSGGEAFF. The rearrangement links TRBV11-3 to TRBJ1-1, with D perhaps matching TRBD1 (5 bases). The CDR3 sequence is 12 residues long. Trimming took off 5 bases at V and 7 bases at J, with 11 bases between the two ends. Germline V CDR1 and CDR2: SGHNT, YENEEA.

The V gene is TRBV6-4, the J gene TRBJ2-3; no definite D call. The germline V gene encodes CDR1 MRHNA and CDR2 SNTAGT. Trimming removed 2 bases from V and 2 bases from J, with 11 bases in between. The CDR3 totals 15 residues. CDR3 loop: CASSDGHRTTDTQYF. The CDR3 DNA is TGTGCCAGCAGTGACGGGCACCGTACCACAGATACGCAGTATTTT.

The chain links TRBV9 to TRBJ1-2; 7 bases agree with TRBD1. CDR3 length: 14 residues. Germline V gene data show CDR1 as SGDLS and CDR2 as YYNGEE. Trimming removed 4 bases from V and 7 bases from J; junction bases left unmatched: 10. The CDR3 loop reads CASSSSGTVGGYTF. The DNA for the CDR3 is TGTGCCAGCAGCTCCTCCGGGACAGTCGGTGGCTACACCTTC.

V and J are TRBV5-1 and TRBJ2-7, with 7 bases matching TRBD1. The germline gives CDR1 SGHRS, CDR2 YFSETQ. The CDR3 contains 16 residues. After removal of 0 bases from V and 3 bases from J, the junction contained 9 bases not matched to a gene. The CDR3: CASSLASTGAGYEQYF. In DNA, the CDR3 is TGCGCCAGCAGCTTGGCCTCCACAGGGGCGGGCTACGAGCAGTACTTC.

V and J are TRBV4-3 and TRBJ1-2; the D is unclear. V lost 3 bases to trimming and J lost 7 bases, with 12 bases between them. Germline lookup yields CDR1 LGHNA and CDR2 YSLEER. The CDR3 sequence is 13 residues long. CDR3 protein: CASSHPGRGGYTF. The CDR3 region has the DNA TGCGCCAGCAGCCATCCAGGCCGGGGTGGCTACACCTTC.

The chain carries TRBV6-6 and TRBJ2-7, with 12 bases matching TRBD2. CDR1 and CDR2 (germline): MNHNY, SVGAGI (reference sequence). This CDR3 spans 16 amino acids. J was trimmed by 0 bases and V by 6 bases; bases with no gene match: 6. CDR3 region: CASRWTSGALSYEQYF. The CDR3 DNA sequence: TGTGCCAGCAGATGGACTAGCGGGGCGCTCTCCTACGAGCAGTACTTC.

CDR3 protein: CAISDPSLGGGADTQYF. The CDR3 nucleotides read TGTGCCATCAGTGATCCGTCTCTGGGCGGGGGGGCAGATACGCAGTATTTT. The rearrangement joins TRBV10-3 to TRBJ2-3; 9 bases line up with TRBD2. CDR3 length: 17 amino acids. In germline, CDR1 is ENHRY, CDR2 SYGVKD. The V gene end was trimmed by 3 bases and the J gene end by 4 bases; junction bases not matched to a gene: 11.

The chain joins TRBV4-1 to TRBJ2-1; 10 bases are shared with TRBD2. Germline assignment: CDR1 MGHRA and CDR2 YSYEKL. V shed 0 bases, J shed 6 bases, and the junction held 5 bases outside the gene matches. This CDR3 comprises 16 residues. In DNA, the CDR3 is TGCGCCAGCAGCCAAGATCCGGGACTAGCGAGCAATGAGCAGTTCTTC. This sequence encodes CASSQDPGLASNEQFF.

At least ten counts were recorded for this clone. The rearrangement uses TRBV7-2 and TRBJ1-5; D gene uncertain. The V end was cut by 3 bases, the J end by 0 bases, with 3 bases between. Germline CDR1 SGHTA, CDR2 FQGNSA. The CDR3 length is 13 residues. The CDR3 sequence: CASSFNSNQPQHF. CDR3 DNA sequence: TGTGCCAGCAGCTTTAATAGCAATCAGCCCCAGCATTTT.

V and J are TRBV30 and TRBJ2-6, with D hard to call. The germline CDR1 and CDR2 sequences are GTSNPN and SVGIG (reference sequence). V was clipped by 0 bases and J by 0 bases, with 6 bases between them. The CDR3 consists of 15 residues. The CDR3 region has the DNA TGTGCCTGGAGTGTACACGTCTCTGGGGCCAACGTCCTGACTTTC. This sequence encodes CAWSVHVSGANVLTF.

The chain recombines TRBV27 with TRBJ2-7; weak D call: TRBD1 (6 bases). Germline V CDR1 and CDR2: MNHEY, SMNVEV (reference sequence). Trimming took 6 bases from V and 2 from J, leaving 14 bases between them. The CDR3 extends over 14 amino acids. The CDR3 DNA reads TGTGCCAGCAGATTTTATGAGGGGGCCTACGAGCAGTACTTC. It translates to CASRFYEGAYEQYF.